The present TCR beta chain was sequenced within a study of CD8 T cells in ankylosing spondylitis. Study outcomes and limitations: Disease-linked clones were reportedly significantly enriched in matched ankylosing spondylitis synovial fluid. Among TCR beta sequences, a motif of several highly homologous variants appeared characteristic of ankylosing spondylitis blood. Earlier reports found some motif variants in synovial fluid and blood in reactive arthritis. Disease-linked clones bore a CD8+ phenotype, appearing relatively rarely in peripheral blood.

V was shortened by 1 base and J by 5 bases, with 17 bases between the two germline ends. The germline CDR1 and CDR2 sequences are DFQATT and SNEGSKA (reference sequence). The CDR3 is 15 amino acids. This clonotype was counted between two and nine times. Its antigen is unknown. A quantitative 5'-RACE method, one with molecular barcodes, was used to make TCR beta libraries. TCRdb reprocessed the 5' RACE reads with MiXCR, giving one entry per CDR3 protein. This table has about 540,000 distinct CDR3 sequences, 12% appearing once. The rearrangement uses TRBV20-1 and TRBJ2-5; D uncertain. Sequencing used blood, either unsorted or a sorted T cell fraction (not recorded which). The TCR originated in a male donor with ankylosing spondylitis. The CDR3 DNA reads TGCAGTGCTAGAGGCCAATACGAACCTGGGGAGACCCAGTACTTC. It specifies CSARGQYEPGETQYF.